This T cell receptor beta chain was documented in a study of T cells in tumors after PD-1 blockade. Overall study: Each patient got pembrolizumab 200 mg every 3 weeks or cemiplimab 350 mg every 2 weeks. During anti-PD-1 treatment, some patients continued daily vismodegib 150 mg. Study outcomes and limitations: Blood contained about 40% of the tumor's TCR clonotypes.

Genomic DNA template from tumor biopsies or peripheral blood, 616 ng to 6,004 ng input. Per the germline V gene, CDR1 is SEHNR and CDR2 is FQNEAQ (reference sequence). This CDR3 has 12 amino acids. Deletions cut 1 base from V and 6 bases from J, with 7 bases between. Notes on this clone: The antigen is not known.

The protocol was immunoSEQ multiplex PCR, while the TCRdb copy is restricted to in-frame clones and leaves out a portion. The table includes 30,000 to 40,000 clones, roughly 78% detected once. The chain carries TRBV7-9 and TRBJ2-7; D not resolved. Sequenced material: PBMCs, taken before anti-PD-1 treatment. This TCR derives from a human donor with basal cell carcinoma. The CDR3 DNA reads TGTGCCAGCAGCTTAGAAGGGTCCGAGCAGTACTTC. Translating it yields CASSLEGSEQYF.